Listed here are 23 T cell receptor beta chains from one sample, sequenced in a study of blood T cell repertoires in COVID-19. Produced via immunoSEQ multiplex PCR; TCRdb's table is partial and in-frame only. The sample gives 250,000 to 350,000 clones, 75% to 90% of which show up once; approximately 2.5% is in the top ten. Sequenced: PBMCs or T cells enriched from blood (not recorded which). All receptors derive from a woman younger than 35 who had recovered from COVID-19.

The chain has TRBV29-1 and TRBJ2-5, with 7 bases fitting TRBD1. This CDR3 has 15 residues. Trimming took 1 base from V and 4 from J; bases not matched to a gene: 9. The germline V gene has CDR1 SQVTM and CDR2 ANQGSEA. The CDR3 nucleotides read TGCAGCGTTGAAGGAGGCAGGGGGTATTTAGAGACCCAGTACTTC. Encoded protein: CSVEGGRGYLETQYF.

The chain joins TRBV5-1 to TRBJ2-1; 9 bases are a match to TRBD1. V gave up 0 bases and J gave up 7 bases; unmatched junction bases: 8. Germline V gene lookup returns CDR1 SGHRS and CDR2 YFSETQ. This CDR3 has 16 residues. This CDR3 is CASSLGGTGKENEQFF. The CDR3 nucleotides are TGCGCCAGCAGCTTGGGGGGGACAGGGAAAGAGAATGAGCAGTTCTTC.

The rearrangement uses TRBV7-9 and TRBJ1-1; 12 bases are a match to TRBD1. This CDR3 is built from 15 residues. Trimming cost V 5 bases and J 11 bases; bases outside gene matches: 12. The germline gives CDR1 SEHNR, CDR2 FQNEAQ (reference sequence). CDR3 in amino acids: CASSLTGTGGAGAFF. CDR3 sequence (DNA): TGTGCCAGCAGCCTTACCGGGACAGGGGGCGCGGGTGCTTTCTTT.

The J gene is TRBJ1-1, the V gene TRBV18; 8 bases match TRBD1. Germline trimming cut 3 bases from V and 1 base from J; bases unmatched to any gene: 4. The CDR3 covers 15 residues. Germline V gene data show CDR1 as KGHSH and CDR2 as LQKENI. In nucleotides, the CDR3 is TGTGCCAGCTCACCGCAAGGGACAGGGAACACTGAAGCTTTCTTT. It codes for CASSPQGTGNTEAFF.

This clone was counted between two and nine times. The chain uses TRBV11-2 and TRBJ2-7; D is ambiguous. The germline gives CDR1 SGHAT, CDR2 FQNNGV. V lost 0 bases, J lost 0 bases, and 12 bases lay in between. The CDR3 extends over 16 amino acids. DNA for the CDR3: TGTGCCAGCAGCTTAGATCGAGGCACCCTCTCCTACGAGCAGTACTTC. It codes for CASSLDRGTLSYEQYF.

The chain has TRBV5-4 and TRBJ1-2; tentative D call: TRBD1 (5 bases). Trimming took off 5 bases at V and 2 bases at J, with 13 bases between the two ends. Germline V gene data show CDR1 as SGHNT and CDR2 as YYREEE (reference sequence). The CDR3 is made up of 14 amino acids. The CDR3 is CASRLTGGNYGYTF. CDR3 nucleotide sequence: TGTGCCAGCAGGTTAACGGGGGGAAACTATGGCTACACCTTC.

The V and J genes are TRBV15 and TRBJ1-4, with unresolved D. Germline V lookup: CDR1 LNHNV, CDR2 YYDKDF (reference sequence). Trimming took off 2 bases at V and 7 bases at J, with 20 bases between the two ends. The CDR3 extends over 17 amino acids. The CDR3 loop is CATSRPLGRSFPEKLFF. The DNA for the CDR3 is TGTGCCACCAGCAGACCCCTGGGGAGGAGCTTTCCTGAAAAACTGTTTTTT.

This clone came up once. V usage is TRBV5-1 and J usage is TRBJ1-1; 9 bases are shared with TRBD1. Looked up from germline, CDR1 is SGHRS and CDR2 is YFSETQ. Unmatched junction bases numbered 6, after V lost 4 bases and J lost 5 bases. The CDR3 has 14 amino acids. The CDR3 bases are TGCGCCAGCAGCCCACAGGGGGCCGGAACTGAAGCTTTCTTT. Protein product: CASSPQGAGTEAFF. The whole variable domain, remainder taken from reference TRBV5-1 and TRBJ1-1, is KAGVTQTPRYLIKTRGQQVTLSCSPISGHRSVSWYQQTPGQGLQFLFEYFSETQRNKGNFPGRFSGRQFSNSRSEMNVSTLELGDSALYLCASSPQGAGTEAFFGQGTRLTVV.

The chain has TRBV5-1 and TRBJ1-4, with unresolved D. CDR3 length equals 13 residues. Trimming cost V 4 bases and J 3 bases, with 7 bases left between them. Germline loops: CDR1 SGHRS, CDR2 YFSETQ. The CDR3 coding sequence is TGCGCCAGCAGCCCCTCCCCTAATGAAAAACTGTTTTTT. Its protein is CASSPSPNEKLFF.

The chain links TRBV5-6 to TRBJ1-2, with 7 bases lining up with TRBD1. Germline lookup yields CDR1 SGHDT and CDR2 YYEEEE. The CDR3 is made up of 13 amino acids. J was trimmed by 8 bases and V by 4 bases; bases with no gene match: 8. The CDR3: CASSPNRGWGYTF. The CDR3 bases are TGTGCCAGCAGCCCGAACAGGGGTTGGGGCTACACCTTC.

This chain links TRBV20-1 with TRBJ1-5; unclear D gene. Germline V gives CDR1 DFQATT, CDR2 SNEGSKA (reference sequence). The CDR3 totals 15 residues. V lost 3 bases and J lost 0, with 12 bases in between. The chain's CDR3 is CSASRTDYSNQPQHF. The DNA for the CDR3 is TGCAGTGCTAGTCGTACAGATTATAGCAATCAGCCCCAGCATTTT.

This rearrangement joins TRBV7-9 to TRBJ1-4; 8 positions agree with TRBD1. CDR3 size: 17 residues. Losses at the gene ends were 0 bases for V and 6 bases for J; bases not matched to a gene: 9. The germline V gene has CDR1 SEHNR and CDR2 FQNEAQ (reference sequence). In DNA form, the CDR3 reads TGTGCCAGCAGCTTAGCATCAACAGGACAGGGTGATGAAAAACTGTTTTTT. As protein: CASSLASTGQGDEKLFF.

V usage is TRBV6-6 and J usage is TRBJ1-5; the match to TRBD1 covers 8 bases. The germline V gene has CDR1 MNHNY and CDR2 SVGAGI (reference sequence). CDR3 length: 17 amino acids. Trimming cost V 6 bases and J 4 bases; bases outside gene matches: 14. CDR3 region: CASRRRQGTGRNQPQHF. In nucleotides, the CDR3 is TGTGCCAGCAGACGAAGACAGGGGACGGGAAGGAATCAGCCCCAGCATTTT.

This clone showed up just a few times. The rearrangement joins TRBV6-2 or TRBV6-3 to TRBJ2-7; D not resolved. Germline-derived CDR1 and CDR2 are MNHEY and SVGEGT. The CDR3 is made up of 13 amino acids. Trimming left V 2 bases short and J 1 base short, with 6 bases between. The CDR3 spells CASSYTRSYEQYF. The CDR3 DNA follows: TGTGCCAGCAGTTACACCAGGTCCTACGAGCAGTACTTC.

The V call is TRBV6-6, the J call TRBJ2-7; tentatively, D is TRBD2 (5 bases). V lost 2 bases and J 6 bases, leaving 11 bases between the germline ends. The CDR3 has 13 residues. Germline CDR1 reads MNHNY; CDR2 reads SVGAGI (reference sequence). CDR3 sequence (DNA): TGTGCCAGCAGTTACCTCGGAGGTAGCGAGCAGTACTTC. Translated, it gives CASSYLGGSEQYF.

The chain is built from TRBV5-4 and TRBJ2-5, with D maybe TRBD2 (5 bases). Per the germline V gene, CDR1 is SGHNT and CDR2 is YYREEE (reference sequence). The length of the CDR3 is 15 residues. V was clipped by 5 bases and J by 2 bases, with 16 bases between them. The CDR3 region has the DNA TGTGCCAGCAGGTCGGAGGTCGGTAGTCAAGAGACCCAGTACTTC. It translates to CASRSEVGSQETQYF.

The V and J genes are TRBV6-5 and TRBJ1-2; no definite D call. Trimming stripped 2 bases from V and 8 bases from J, with 9 bases between. Germline V gene lookup returns CDR1 MNHEY and CDR2 SVGAGI. The CDR3 loop spans 12 amino acids. CDR3 region: CASSYEGGGYTF. The DNA for the CDR3 is TGTGCCAGCAGTTACGAGGGAGGAGGCTACACCTTC.

V gene TRBV27 combines with J gene TRBJ1-2; TRBD1 matches 8 bases. The V segment lost 2 bases and the J segment 3 bases; nucleotides outside the gene matches: 5. Germline CDR1 reads MNHEY; CDR2 reads SMNVEV (reference sequence). This CDR3 contains 15 residues. The CDR3 DNA reads TGTGCCAGCAGTTTACAGGGGGCTAAGGACTATGGCTACACCTTC. It specifies CASSLQGAKDYGYTF.

V and J are TRBV7-2 and TRBJ2-5, with D possibly being TRBD1 (6 bases). Germline CDR1 reads SGHTA; CDR2 reads FQGNSA. CDR3 length equals 16 residues. Trimming left V 5 bases short and J 7 bases short, with 23 bases between. This chain's CDR3 is CASSTYRTAVQRTQYF. CDR3 DNA: TGTGCCAGCAGCACCTACCGGACAGCTGTTCAAAGGACCCAGTACTTC.

V and J are TRBV27 and TRBJ1-2, with D unresolved. Germline V gene sequence: CDR1 MNHEY, CDR2 SMNVEV (reference sequence). The CDR3 loop spans 15 amino acids. With 2 bases removed from V and 0 bases from J, the gap between germline ends came to 10 bases. The CDR3 sequence: CASSLLGVSNYGYTF. DNA of the CDR3: TGTGCCAGCAGTTTACTCGGGGTTTCTAACTATGGCTACACCTTC.

The chain uses TRBV28 and TRBJ2-3; 11 positions agree with TRBD2. CDR3 size: 16 residues. Germline V gene sequence: CDR1 MDHEN, CDR2 SYDVKM. V shed 3 bases, J shed 4 bases, and the junction held 6 bases outside the gene matches. For the CDR3, the DNA is TGTGCCAGCAGTTTTAGCGGGGGGGCGGGCTCAGATACGCAGTATTTT. Its translation is CASSFSGGAGSDTQYF.

This chain links TRBV5-1 with TRBJ1-1, with TRBD1 matching 7 bases. This CDR3 region has 13 residues. In germline, CDR1 is SGHRS, CDR2 YFSETQ. V shed 4 bases and J 4 bases; nucleotides not matched to a gene: 4. CDR3 nucleotides: TGCGCCAGCAGCGCGGACAGGCGCACTGAAGCTTTCTTT. Its protein is CASSADRRTEAFF.

The rearrangement joins TRBV5-5 to TRBJ1-6; no clear D. V lost 4 bases, J lost 14 bases, and 19 bases lay in between. The CDR3 runs to 14 residues. Germline CDR1 reads SGHKS; CDR2 reads YYEKEE (reference sequence). CDR3 in amino acids: CASSTVSPRESLHF. DNA for the CDR3: TGTGCCAGCAGCACCGTGAGCCCTCGGGAGTCCCTCCACTTT.